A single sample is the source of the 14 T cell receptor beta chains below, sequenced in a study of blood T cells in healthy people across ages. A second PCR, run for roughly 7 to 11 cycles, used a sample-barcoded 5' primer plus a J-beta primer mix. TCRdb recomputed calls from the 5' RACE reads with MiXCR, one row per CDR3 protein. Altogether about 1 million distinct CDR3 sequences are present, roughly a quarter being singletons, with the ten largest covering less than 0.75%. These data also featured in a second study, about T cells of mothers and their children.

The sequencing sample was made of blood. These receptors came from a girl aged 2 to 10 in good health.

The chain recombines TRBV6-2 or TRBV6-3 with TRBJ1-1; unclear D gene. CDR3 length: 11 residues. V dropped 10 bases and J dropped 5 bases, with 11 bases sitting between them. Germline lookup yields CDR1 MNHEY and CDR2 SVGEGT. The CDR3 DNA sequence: TGTGCCACAAAAGGACCAACTGAAGCTTTCTTT. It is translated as CATKGPTEAFF.

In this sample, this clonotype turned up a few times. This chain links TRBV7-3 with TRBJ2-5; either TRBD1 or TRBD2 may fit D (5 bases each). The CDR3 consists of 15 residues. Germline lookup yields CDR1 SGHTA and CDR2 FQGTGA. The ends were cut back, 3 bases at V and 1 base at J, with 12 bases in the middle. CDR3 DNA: TGTGCCAGCAGCTTTAGGGGAGAGCCCCAAGAGACCCAGTACTTC. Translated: CASSFRGEPQETQYF.

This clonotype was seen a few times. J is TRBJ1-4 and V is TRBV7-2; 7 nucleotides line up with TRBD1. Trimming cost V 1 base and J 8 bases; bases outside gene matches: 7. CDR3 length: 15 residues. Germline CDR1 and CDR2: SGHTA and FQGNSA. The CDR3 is CASSLVTGSEEKLFF. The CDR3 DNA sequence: TGTGCCAGCAGCTTAGTGACAGGGTCCGAGGAAAAACTGTTTTTT.

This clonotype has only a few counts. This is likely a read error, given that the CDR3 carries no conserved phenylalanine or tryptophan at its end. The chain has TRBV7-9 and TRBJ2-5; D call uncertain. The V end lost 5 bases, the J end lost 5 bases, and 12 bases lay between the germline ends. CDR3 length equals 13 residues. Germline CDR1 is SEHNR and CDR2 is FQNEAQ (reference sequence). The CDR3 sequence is CASSTPPRETQYL. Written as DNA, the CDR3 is TGTGCCAGCAGCACACCCCCGAGGGAGACCCAGTACCTC.

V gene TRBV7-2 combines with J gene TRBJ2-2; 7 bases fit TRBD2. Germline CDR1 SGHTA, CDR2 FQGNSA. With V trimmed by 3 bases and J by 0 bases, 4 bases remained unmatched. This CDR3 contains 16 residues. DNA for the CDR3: TGTGCCAGCAGCTTCTCTAGCGGACCGAACACCGGGGAGCTGTTTTTT. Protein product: CASSFSSGPNTGELFF.

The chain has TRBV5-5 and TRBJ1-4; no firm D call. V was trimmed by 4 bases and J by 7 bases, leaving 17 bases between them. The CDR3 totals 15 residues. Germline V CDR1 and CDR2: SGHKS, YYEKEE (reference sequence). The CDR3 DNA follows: TGTGCCAGCAGCGGAACGACAAGCATAACTGAAAAACTGTTTTTT. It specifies CASSGTTSITEKLFF. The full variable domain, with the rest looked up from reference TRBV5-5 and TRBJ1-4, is DAGVTQSPTHLIKTRGQQVTLRCSPISGHKSVSWYQQVLGQGPQFIFQYYEKEERGRGNFPDRFSARQFPNYSSELNVNALLLGDSALYLCASSGTTSITEKLFFGSGTQLSVL.

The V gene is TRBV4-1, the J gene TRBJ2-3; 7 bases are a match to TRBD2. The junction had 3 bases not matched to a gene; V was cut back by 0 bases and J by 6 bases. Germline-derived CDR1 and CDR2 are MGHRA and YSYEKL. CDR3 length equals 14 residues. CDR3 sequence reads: CASSQETSADTQYF. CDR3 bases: TGCGCCAGCAGCCAAGAAACTAGCGCTGATACGCAGTATTTT.

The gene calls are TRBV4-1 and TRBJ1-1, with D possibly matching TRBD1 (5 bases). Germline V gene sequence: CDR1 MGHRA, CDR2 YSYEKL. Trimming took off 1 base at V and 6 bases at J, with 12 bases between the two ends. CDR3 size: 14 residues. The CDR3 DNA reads TGCGCCAGCAGCCAAGTGTTCCAGGGCTCTGAAGCTTTCTTT. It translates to CASSQVFQGSEAFF.

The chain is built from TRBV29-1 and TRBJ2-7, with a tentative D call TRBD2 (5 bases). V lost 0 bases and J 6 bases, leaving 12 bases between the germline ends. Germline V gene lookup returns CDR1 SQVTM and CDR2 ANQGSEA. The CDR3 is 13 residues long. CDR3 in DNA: TGCAGCGTTGAAGATTGGGCTAGCCGCGAGCAGTACTTC. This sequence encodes CSVEDWASREQYF.

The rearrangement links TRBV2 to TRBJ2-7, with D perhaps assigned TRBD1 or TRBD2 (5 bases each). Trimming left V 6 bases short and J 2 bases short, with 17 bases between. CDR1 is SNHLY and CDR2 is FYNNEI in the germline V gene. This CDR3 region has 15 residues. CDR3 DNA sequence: TGTGCCAGCAGGGGGACGGGACCCTCGACCTACGAGCAGTACTTC. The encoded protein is CASRGTGPSTYEQYF.

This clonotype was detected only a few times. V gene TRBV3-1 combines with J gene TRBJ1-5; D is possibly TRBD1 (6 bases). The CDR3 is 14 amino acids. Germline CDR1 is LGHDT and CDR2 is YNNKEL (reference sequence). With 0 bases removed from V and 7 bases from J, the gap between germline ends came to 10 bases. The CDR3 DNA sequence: TGTGCCAGCAGCCAAGACGCTCAGGGGCAGCCCCAGCATTTT. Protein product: CASSQDAQGQPQHF.

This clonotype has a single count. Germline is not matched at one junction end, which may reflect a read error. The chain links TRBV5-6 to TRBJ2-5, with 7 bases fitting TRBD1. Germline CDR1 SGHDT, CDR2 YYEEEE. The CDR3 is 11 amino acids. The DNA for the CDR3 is TGTGCCAGCAGCTTGGGAGGGGACAGTGTCTTC. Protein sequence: CASSLGGDSVF.

The CDR3: CASSSGLMNSYEQYF. DNA for the CDR3: TGTGCCAGCAGCTCTGGACTGATGAACTCCTACGAGCAGTACTTC. The V call is TRBV5-8, the J call TRBJ2-7; TRBD2 might be the D (5 bases). The CDR3 has 15 amino acids. Germline V lookup: CDR1 SGHTS, CDR2 YDEGEE. V lost 3 bases to trimming and J lost 0 bases, with 13 bases between them.

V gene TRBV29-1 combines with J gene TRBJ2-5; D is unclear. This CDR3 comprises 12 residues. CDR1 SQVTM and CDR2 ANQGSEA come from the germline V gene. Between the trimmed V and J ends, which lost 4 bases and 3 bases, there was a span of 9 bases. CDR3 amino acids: CSVVGWEETQYF. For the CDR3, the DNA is TGCAGCGTTGTAGGCTGGGAAGAGACCCAGTACTTC.